This entry features one TCR beta chain sequence. No cognate antigen has been identified for it. One base away there is no much larger clone; base qualities are not given. This entry is derived from a study of human T cells and chemical hapten exposure (dated by TCRdb to the early 2020s). In terms of the full investigation: For sensitization, 2% DPC in acetone was applied to an approximately 2 cm by approximately 2 cm area of upper inner arm skin. Weekly therapeutic DPC doses were additionally applied to the scalp of patients throughout the roughly 23-week study period. Libraries were pooled for sequencing, and per-sample TCR yields varied mainly because of small differences in library volumes within the pool. In alopecia patients, the study followed how the peripheral blood TCR repertoire changed in vivo over primary and secondary sensitization to diphenylcyclopropenone (DPC), a hapten. The mostly female patient cohort included alopecia areata with under or over 50% scalp involvement, alopecia totalis and alopecia universalis. Blood for TCR sequencing was provided by twenty-nine alopecia patients at one to four time points (pre-sensitization, 2, 6 and 24 weeks). Patch testing was done on the upper back using Finn chambers containing 0.01% DPC, and results were scored after 6 days according to International Contact Dermatitis Research Group standards. Blood was sampled from patients pre-sensitization (week 0) and at 2, 6 and about 24 weeks after DPC sensitization.

Receptor libraries were prepared by RACE. Sequencing was carried out with a NextSeq 500. During library preparation, unique molecular identifiers were attached to individual cDNA molecules so that TCRs could be counted quantitatively and reproducibly. Both TCR alpha and TCR beta chains were sequenced from each blood RNA sample. In the authors' own workflow: The median number of TCRs per sample was over 95,000, ranging from roughly 23,224 to 690,600. The Decombinator software suite was used to annotate the V, J and CDR3 of the TCR reads. Every sample was subsampled to the same number of TCRs (28,000) for the PS versus PT1 abundance plots. Expanded TCRs were defined as absent before sensitization and observed at least eight times at the 2-week time point. The public reads were reprocessed in TCRdb via fastp at Q25 and MiXCR, keeping in-frame beta chains. Merged by CDR3 protein, the rows form single entries marked with the most common genes and DNA. For this entry, the V and J calls and clone size follow TCRdb and not the study's own pipeline. This sample holds around 150,000 distinct CDR3 sequences; 25% to 35% were observed only once. Together, the top ten hold 2.1% of the sample.

Spanning cysteine to phenylalanine, the CDR3 consists of 16 amino acids. Here the CDR3 DNA is all that survives: 48 bases in frame from base 1. The germline V gene gives CDR1 as LGHNA and CDR2 as YNFKEQ. Trimming removed 1 base from V and 9 bases from J, leaving 16 bases between the germline ends. In light of the paper, this sample's time point label describes: patch test 3, about 24 weeks after DPC sensitization. Interpreted using the paper, the treatment or condition label stands for: therapeutic diphenylcyclopropenone sensitization with weekly scalp DPC. Blood at each patch-test visit was drawn before the patch test was applied. To be eligible, patients had to be aged 18 to 70, diagnosed with alopecia and judged suitable for DPC therapy, while pregnant patients were excluded. Total RNA was isolated from unfractionated whole blood collected in Tempus Blood RNA tubes. Overall results and qualifications from the work: The number of PT1 expanded TCRs positively correlated with patch test score, significant at thresholds 8, 16 and 32 but not 4. Compared with pre-sensitization or healthy control sets, expanded TCRs formed significantly more large CDR3 similarity clusters, which is consistent with antigen-driven responses. DPC sensitization did not change the number of TCRs with a frequency above 1 in 1000, and there was no evidence of changes in global repertoire structure. Repeated subsampling changed both the strength of the expansion versus patch-test correlation and the threshold at which that correlation became significant. Because every patient had alopecia, a presumed autoimmune disease, the patients' immune response might differ from that of healthy individuals.

The sequence is built from TRBV4-2 and TRBJ1-6, and TRBD1 may be the D gene, going by 5 matching bases. The sequenced sample was whole blood, obtained in connection with sensitization to the hapten diphenylcyclopropenone (DPC). The sequence was collected from a woman aged 18-29 years with alopecia areata. Some clones in this sample may be carry-over from other donors' samples. The DNA sequence is as follows: TGTGCCAGCAGCCAAGGAATGAGACAGCGGGCTTCACCCCTCCACTTT. Its amino acids are CASSQGMRQRASPLHF.